One and the same sample provided the 4 T cell receptor beta chains below, sequenced in a study of beta chain features in type 1 diabetes. Reverse transcription of all isolated RNA meant that expressed TCRB transcripts were sequenced. Sequencing was performed with immunoSEQ multiplex PCR; in TCRdb, only in-frame clones are kept and a portion is missing. The sample records 250,000 to 350,000 clones, 12% to 15% being singletons. The sequenced sample was central memory CD4+ T cells from blood. All receptors derive from a young man in good health.

There are a few counts of this clone. This chain connects TRBV5-1 to TRBJ1-5; D is ambiguous. With 4 bases removed from V and 1 base from J, the gap between germline ends came to 9 bases. Germline V lookup: CDR1 SGHRS, CDR2 YFSETQ. CDR3 length: 14 residues. The CDR3 DNA reads TGCGCCAGCAGCCCGGTGGGGAGCAATCAGCCCCAGCATTTT. Translation: CASSPVGSNQPQHF.

This clone was seen a few times. The rearrangement links TRBV6-5 to TRBJ2-5; weak D call: TRBD2 (6 bases). Germline V gives CDR1 MNHEY, CDR2 SVGAGI. The CDR3 runs to 12 residues. V was pared by 8 bases and J by 3 bases, with 10 bases between. This CDR3 reads CASGRGKETQYF. The CDR3 bases are TGTGCCAGCGGCCGCGGGAAAGAGACCCAGTACTTC.

This clone was recorded a few times. The chain links TRBV5-5 to TRBJ1-5, with unresolved D. This CDR3 has 15 amino acids. Germline CDR1 SGHKS, CDR2 YYEKEE (reference sequence). The ends were cut back, 1 base at V and 2 bases at J, with 10 bases in the middle. The CDR3 DNA reads as TGTGCCAGCAGCTTGCTTCACGGGGGCAATCAGCCCCAGCATTTT. It translates to CASSLLHGGNQPQHF.

The chain uses TRBV5-4 and TRBJ1-2; TRBD1 is a possible D gene (5 bases). Between the trimmed V and J ends, which lost 4 bases and 8 bases, there was a span of 15 bases. The germline CDR1 and CDR2 sequences are SGHNT and YYREEE (reference sequence). CDR3 size: 13 residues. The DNA of the CDR3 is TGTGCCAGCAGCCAAACAGGTTTTGTAGGCTACACCTTC. Translating gives CASSQTGFVGYTF.